This T cell receptor beta chain stems from a study of beta chain features in type 1 diabetes. The investigators reverse transcribed all of the isolated RNA, so they sequenced expressed TCRB transcripts. This table comes from immunoSEQ multiplex PCR, and its TCRdb copy is limited to in-frame clones, with some not included. The table has 400,000 to 500,000 clones, approximately 14% seen once. This CDR3 is built from 19 residues. Germline V gene lookup returns CDR1 SGDLS and CDR2 YYNGEE. The ends were cut back, 1 base at V and 4 bases at J, with 26 bases in the middle. There are a few counts of this clone. All sorted populations exceeded 95% purity.

The sequence came from a man in his thirties or forties in good health. V gene TRBV9 combines with J gene TRBJ2-5, with D perhaps TRBD1 or TRBD2 (6 bases each). Material: naive CD4+ T cells from blood. This chain's CDR3 is CASSVSHRPPGAPPETQYF. DNA for the CDR3: TGTGCCAGCAGCGTATCCCACCGGCCACCGGGGGCCCCGCCAGAGACCCAGTACTTC.